These 9 T cell receptor beta chains originate from one sample sequenced in a study of cytomegalovirus exposure and HLA in healthy donors (TCRdb year 2017). To prepare the library, the immunoSEQ multiplex PCR assay was applied. A mixture of 60 forward primers for TCR Vbeta segments and 13 reverse primers for TCR Jbeta segments was used in the multiplex PCR. TCRdb limited this immuneACCESS table to in-frame rearrangements with V and J called. A share of clones is missing; checked studies link under half to unresolved V genes, and the rest is unexplained. The sample table holds fewer than 130,000 clones, of which approximately 80% were seen once. The leading ten clones occupy 2.5% to 3% of the sample. The sample consisted of PBMCs. The source is a woman in her sixties in good health and CMV-seropositive.

This chain uses TRBV7-9 with TRBJ1-4; TRBD1 aligns across 7 bases. Trimming cost V 6 bases and J 13 bases; bases outside gene matches: 14. The germline V gene encodes CDR1 SEHNR and CDR2 FQNEAQ (reference sequence). The CDR3 loop spans 14 amino acids. DNA of the CDR3: TGTGCCAGCAGTGCTACAGGGGCACCGGTACGACTGTTTTTT. Translated, it gives CASSATGAPVRLFF.

This chain joins TRBV7-9 and TRBJ2-1; 13 positions agree with TRBD2. The germline gives CDR1 SEHNR, CDR2 FQNEAQ (reference sequence). Trimming at V came to 3 bases and at J to 5 bases, leaving 10 bases not matched to a gene. The length of the CDR3 is 18 residues. The CDR3 spells CASSLPWGLAGRDNEQFF. DNA for the CDR3: TGTGCCAGCAGCTTGCCGTGGGGACTAGCGGGAAGAGACAATGAGCAGTTCTTC.

This chain links TRBV7-9 with TRBJ2-7; D is unresolved. The germline V gene has CDR1 SEHNR and CDR2 FQNEAQ (reference sequence). Trimming left V 4 bases short and J 6 bases short, with 13 bases between. The CDR3 totals 13 residues. The CDR3 coding sequence is TGTGCCAGCAGCTCTCTAGAAACCAGCGAGCAGTACTTC. Amino acids: CASSSLETSEQYF.

The rearrangement links TRBV4-2 to TRBJ2-5; TRBD1 might be the D (5 bases). The J call may be mistaken, given a closer DNA end match to TRBJ2-7. CDR3 length: 17 amino acids. The germline V gene encodes CDR1 LGHNA and CDR2 YNFKEQ. CDR3 loop: CASSQQGSAYSSYEQYF. DNA of the CDR3: TGTGCCAGCAGCCAACAGGGATCAGCTTATAGCTCCTACGAGCAGTACTTC.

This clone was seen a single time. Compared with germline, one end of the junction differs, possibly owing to a read error. The rearrangement joins TRBV4-1 to TRBJ2-1, with TRBD2 matching 8 bases. The CDR3 loop spans 14 amino acids. Germline V CDR1 and CDR2: MGHRA, YSYEKL. DNA for the CDR3: TGTGCCAGCAGCCATAGCGGGGCCCTTATTGAGCAGTTCTTC. Translating gives CASSHSGALIEQFF.

The chain uses TRBV18 and TRBJ1-5; TRBD1 aligns across 7 bases. This CDR3 is built from 14 residues. V was clipped by 4 bases and J by 4 bases; unmatched bases: 4. Germline values: CDR1 KGHSH, CDR2 LQKENI. The CDR3 is CASSLLQGNQPQHF. CDR3 DNA: TGTGCCAGCTCACTCCTACAGGGGAATCAGCCCCAGCATTTT.

The rearrangement links TRBV4-1 to TRBJ1-2; D is undetermined. Germline loops: CDR1 MGHRA, CDR2 YSYEKL. V lost 1 base and J 8 bases, leaving 17 bases between the germline ends. The CDR3 has 15 residues. Written as DNA, the CDR3 is TGCGCCAGCAGCCAAGGCGCTCCGGAGGACCCAGGCTACACCTTC. Its translation is CASSQGAPEDPGYTF.

CDR3: CASSPKQGAQETQYF. The CDR3 DNA follows: TGTGCCAGCAGCCCCAAACAGGGGGCACAAGAGACCCAGTACTTC. The genes are TRBV5-4 and TRBJ2-5; 9 nucleotides match TRBD1. There are 15 residues in the CDR3. V lost 4 bases and J lost 2; bases outside the gene matches: 6. Looked up from germline, CDR1 is SGHNT and CDR2 is YYREEE (reference sequence).

This sequence joins TRBV9 and TRBJ1-2; the match to TRBD1 covers 8 bases. The trim removed 3 bases at V and 8 bases at J, leaving 9 bases unmatched. The CDR3 runs to 14 residues. CDR1 is SGDLS and CDR2 is YYNGEE in the germline V gene. The CDR3 spells CASSEQGAPIGYTF. The CDR3 DNA follows: TGTGCCAGCAGCGAGCAGGGGGCTCCAATCGGCTACACCTTC.